This passage covers 3 T cell receptor beta chains from one sample sequenced in a study of response to subunit inactivated influenza vaccine. MiXCR, applied by TCRdb to the RT-PCR reads, yields one record per CDR3 protein. The sample holds about 540,000 distinct CDR3 sequences, around 13% seen once. This sample comprised PBMCs from blood, obtained approximately 13 days after vaccination. These receptors came from a man over 45 who received an inactivated influenza vaccine.

The chain combines TRBV7-2 with TRBJ2-7; D could derive from TRBD1 or TRBD2 (5 bases each). This CDR3 is built from 14 residues. From germline, CDR1 is SGHTA and CDR2 FQGNSA. Trimming cost V 5 bases and J 2 bases, with 13 bases left between them. DNA of the CDR3: TGTGCCAGCAGCCACAGTGGGGGTACCTACGAGCAGTACTTC. Protein: CASSHSGGTYEQYF.

The CDR3 sequence: CASSSIQTTDTQYF. Here the CDR3 DNA reads TGTGCCAGCAGCAGCATACAGACCACAGATACGCAGTATTTT. The chain recombines TRBV2 with TRBJ2-3; D gene unclear. CDR3 length equals 14 residues. From germline, CDR1 is SNHLY and CDR2 FYNNEI. Between the trimmed V and J ends, which lost 6 bases and 2 bases, there was a span of 12 bases.

In DNA, the CDR3 is TGCGCCAGCAGCTCCGGACAGGGTGGGACAGATACGCAGTATTTT. This gives the protein CASSSGQGGTDTQYF. This sequence joins TRBV5-1 and TRBJ2-3; 8 bases map to TRBD1. The germline V gene encodes CDR1 SGHRS and CDR2 YFSETQ. The CDR3 runs to 15 residues. J lost 3 bases, V lost 3 bases, and 6 bases had no gene match.